A selection of T cell receptor beta chains follows, all from one sample in a study of vaccination and CD4 T cells after COVID-19. TCRdb fed the PCR reads into MiXCR, producing one record per CDR3 protein. The sample has just under 20,000 distinct CDR3 sequences, approximately 48% seen once. Their antigen targets remain unknown. Sequencing was performed on CD4+ T cells from blood, cultured in vitro, taken after SARS-CoV-2 vaccination. All receptors come from a human donor who had recovered from COVID-19. Both conserved end residues are trimmed from each CDR3. Fields, in order: V gene, CDR3 protein.

v_gene: TRBV7-2; CDR3aa: ASSGRGQDTEAF
v_gene: TRBV24-1; CDR3aa: ATSDDGLAGPGETQY
v_gene: TRBV6-2/TRBV6-3; CDR3aa: ASRTSSGNTIY
v_gene: TRBV7-7; CDR3aa: ASSLGRGGSEQY
v_gene: TRBV6-1; CDR3aa: ASRAEGYGYT
v_gene: TRBV30; CDR3aa: AWSVRWKGAAETQY
v_gene: TRBV5-1; CDR3aa: ASSLYSGGTQETQY
v_gene: TRBV7-6; CDR3aa: ASSLSFQETQY
v_gene: TRBV6-2/TRBV6-3; CDR3aa: ASSHQETQY
v_gene: TRBV5-1; CDR3aa: ASRDNQGTQY
v_gene: TRBV11-2; CDR3aa: ASSLVGQVVSPLH
v_gene: TRBV20-1; CDR3aa: SARDLDSPGTSGSNHETQY
v_gene: TRBV28; CDR3aa: ASIPSGQLNTEAF
v_gene: TRBV20-1; CDR3aa: SGLGTSGNEQF
v_gene: TRBV2; CDR3aa: ASSDDYTQPQH
v_gene: TRBV2; CDR3aa: ASRGSDYGYT
v_gene: TRBV4-3; CDR3aa: ASSQEGGSYYEQY
v_gene: TRBV10-3; CDR3aa: ATEGEGNQPQH
v_gene: TRBV4-2; CDR3aa: ASSQDQVLW
v_gene: TRBV10-2; CDR3aa: ASIPGTENTEAF
v_gene: TRBV20-1; CDR3aa: SASPFRESGNTIY
v_gene: TRBV6-2/TRBV6-3; CDR3aa: ASTKGTSYNEQF
v_gene: TRBV25-1; CDR3aa: ASSAPGIGTEAF
v_gene: TRBV7-2; CDR3aa: ASSALSGGGGQF